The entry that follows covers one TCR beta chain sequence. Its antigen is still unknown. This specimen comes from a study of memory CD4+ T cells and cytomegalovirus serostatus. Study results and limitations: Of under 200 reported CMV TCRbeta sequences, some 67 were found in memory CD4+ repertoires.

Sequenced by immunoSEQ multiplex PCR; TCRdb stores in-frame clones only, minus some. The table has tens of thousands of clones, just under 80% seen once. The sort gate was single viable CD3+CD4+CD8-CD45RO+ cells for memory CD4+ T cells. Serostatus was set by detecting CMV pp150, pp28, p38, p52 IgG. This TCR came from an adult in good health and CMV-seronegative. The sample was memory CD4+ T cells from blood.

The CDR3 here is CAWSISGNSRKLFF. The CDR3 nucleotides are TGTGCCTGGAGTATTTCAGGGAACTCCCGAAAACTGTTTTTT. The rearrangement uses TRBV30 and TRBJ1-4; a weak D match, TRBD1 (5 bases). Germline CDR1 reads GTSNPN; CDR2 reads SVGIG (reference sequence). Trimming removed 2 bases from V and 10 bases from J, with 17 bases in between. There are 14 residues in the CDR3.